The clone carrying this T cell receptor (beta chain) was detected a few times. Its target is unknown. This sample is part of a study of T cell repertoires in cytomegalovirus infection. General observations from the study: Totalled public TCR beta family frequency picked out people who carried CMV plus the relevant HLA.

V lost 8 bases and J 1 base, leaving 16 bases between the germline ends. In germline, CDR1 is MNHEY, CDR2 SMNVEV (reference sequence). This CDR3 is built from 15 residues. A single record per CDR3 protein comes from TCRdb applying MiXCR to the reads. The table has hundreds of thousands of distinct CDR3 sequences, around 32% seen once. The TCR was taken from a human donor in good health (CMV status not recorded). Some clones in this sample may be carry-over from other donors' samples. This chain uses TRBV27 with TRBJ2-3, with a tentative D call TRBD1 (5 bases). The sequenced sample was cultured CD8+ T cells from PBMCs, obtained from culture after CMV antigen stimulation. The CDR3 protein is CASLGRVLGTDTQYF. The CDR3 nucleotides are TGTGCCAGCCTGGGCAGGGTCCTGGGCACAGATACGCAGTATTTT.